Listed below are T cell receptor beta chains from one sample, sequenced in a study of blood T cell repertoires in COVID-19. Data came from immunoSEQ multiplex PCR; TCRdb stores just in-frame clones and leaves some out. Among fewer than 250,000 clones listed, around 87% were seen once. Input material: PBMCs or T cells enriched from blood (not recorded which). The receptors stem from a man younger than 40 in a cohort exposed to, infected with or recovered from COVID-19 (not recorded which). CDR3s include the opening cysteine and the closing phenylalanine or tryptophan. D genes are given only for firm matches. Size is stated for part of the rows, as once, few or many counts, or as a class when the clone is expanded.

abundance: once
v_gene: TRBV14
j_gene: TRBJ2-5
d_gene: TRBD1
CDR3aa: CASSRGGRETQYF
CDR3nt: TGTGCCAGCAGCCGAGGGGGCCGAGAGACCCAGTACTTC

abundance: once
v_gene: TRBV3-1/TRBV3-2
j_gene: TRBJ2-1
d_gene: NA
CDR3aa: CASSPPVGGFNEQFF
CDR3nt: TGTGCCAGCAGCCCCCCAGTGGGGGGTTTCAATGAGCAGTTCTTC

abundance: NA
v_gene: TRBV7-2
j_gene: TRBJ2-7
d_gene: NA
CDR3aa: CASSFSSYGSVEQYF
CDR3nt: TGTGCCAGCAGCTTCTCGTCTTACGGGTCCGTCGAGCAGTACTTC

abundance: NA
v_gene: TRBV7-3
j_gene: TRBJ2-3
d_gene: NA
CDR3aa: CASSSGQLGRTDTQYF
CDR3nt: TGTGCCAGCAGCTCCGGCCAGCTGGGCAGGACAGATACGCAGTATTTT

abundance: medium-sized
v_gene: TRBV29-1
j_gene: TRBJ1-5
d_gene: TRBD1
CDR3aa: CSVGAQGLNQPQHF
CDR3nt: TGCAGCGTTGGAGCACAGGGGCTGAATCAGCCCCAGCATTTT

abundance: NA
v_gene: TRBV5-1
j_gene: TRBJ1-3
d_gene: TRBD1
CDR3aa: CASSFTSTGQGNTIYF
CDR3nt: TGCGCCAGCAGCTTCACCTCGACAGGGCAAGGAAACACCATATATTTT

abundance: NA
v_gene: TRBV28
j_gene: TRBJ2-5
d_gene: TRBD1
CDR3aa: CASSLWGQGETQYF
CDR3nt: TGTGCCAGCAGTTTATGGGGACAGGGAGAGACCCAGTACTTC

abundance: NA
v_gene: TRBV9
j_gene: TRBJ2-1
d_gene: TRBD2
CDR3aa: CASSVGLAGAHEQFF
CDR3nt: TGTGCCAGCAGCGTAGGACTAGCGGGAGCCCATGAGCAGTTCTTC

abundance: once
v_gene: TRBV6-5
j_gene: TRBJ1-5
d_gene: NA
CDR3aa: CASGAGSQPQHF
CDR3nt: TGTGCCAGTGGAGCCGGATCCCAGCCCCAGCATTTT

abundance: NA
v_gene: TRBV11-2
j_gene: TRBJ1-5
d_gene: TRBD1
CDR3aa: CASSLGRDRGGSQPQHF
CDR3nt: TGTGCCAGCAGCTTAGGACGTGACAGGGGTGGCAGTCAGCCCCAGCATTTT

abundance: NA
v_gene: TRBV19
j_gene: TRBJ2-2
d_gene: NA
CDR3aa: CASSIITGELFF
CDR3nt: TGTGCCAGTAGTATTATCACCGGGGAGCTGTTTTTT

abundance: NA
v_gene: TRBV15
j_gene: TRBJ2-1
d_gene: NA
CDR3aa: CATSSLQGSHNEQFF
CDR3nt: TGTGCCACCAGCAGTCTACAGGGCAGCCACAATGAGCAGTTCTTC

abundance: NA
v_gene: TRBV19
j_gene: TRBJ1-3
d_gene: NA
CDR3aa: CASEGQANGNTIYF
CDR3nt: TGTGCCAGTGAGGGACAAGCGAATGGAAACACCATATATTTT

abundance: NA
v_gene: TRBV28
j_gene: TRBJ1-5
d_gene: TRBD1
CDR3aa: CAVDQGQGNSNQPQHF
CDR3nt: TGTGCCGTGGATCAGGGACAGGGGAATAGCAATCAGCCCCAGCATTTT

abundance: NA
v_gene: TRBV14
j_gene: TRBJ2-7
d_gene: TRBD2
CDR3aa: CASSHLTGTSGTHGLPYEQYF
CDR3nt: TGTGCCAGCAGCCACCTAACCGGGACTAGCGGGACCCACGGACTGCCCTACGAGCAGTACTTC

abundance: NA
v_gene: TRBV3-1/TRBV3-2
j_gene: TRBJ2-7
d_gene: NA
CDR3aa: CASSQDERAQYF
CDR3nt: TGTGCCAGCAGCCAAGATGAGAGGGCCCAGTACTTC

abundance: few
v_gene: TRBV2
j_gene: TRBJ1-1
d_gene: TRBD1
CDR3aa: CASREQTGSLTEAFF
CDR3nt: TGTGCCAGCAGAGAACAGACAGGGTCTCTGACTGAAGCTTTCTTT

abundance: NA
v_gene: TRBV7-3
j_gene: TRBJ2-1
d_gene: TRBD2
CDR3aa: CASSLLPSTGTTHHEQFF
CDR3nt: TGTGCCAGCAGCTTATTACCCTCAACCGGGACTACCCACCATGAGCAGTTCTTC

abundance: many
v_gene: TRBV29-1
j_gene: TRBJ2-1
d_gene: NA
CDR3aa: CSVVKTATYNEQFF
CDR3nt: TGCAGCGTTGTTAAAACTGCAACCTACAATGAGCAGTTCTTC

abundance: once
v_gene: TRBV27
j_gene: TRBJ1-5
d_gene: TRBD1
CDR3aa: CASSPGTAYNSNQPQHF
CDR3nt: TGTGCCAGCAGTCCCGGGACAGCTTATAATAGCAATCAGCCCCAGCATTTT

abundance: NA
v_gene: TRBV6-4
j_gene: TRBJ2-3
d_gene: TRBD2
CDR3aa: CASSEAGVSDTQYF
CDR3nt: TGTGCCAGCAGTGAAGCGGGAGTCTCGGATACGCAGTATTTT

abundance: NA
v_gene: TRBV7-2
j_gene: TRBJ2-5
d_gene: NA
CDR3aa: CASSLAVGRGGETQYF
CDR3nt: TGTGCCAGCAGCTTAGCAGTAGGGAGAGGAGGCGAGACCCAGTACTTC

abundance: NA
v_gene: TRBV7-9
j_gene: TRBJ1-1
d_gene: TRBD1
CDR3aa: CASSPENRGRNTEAFF
CDR3nt: TGTGCCAGCAGCCCCGAGAACAGGGGACGGAACACTGAAGCTTTCTTT

abundance: once
v_gene: TRBV2
j_gene: TRBJ1-2
d_gene: TRBD1
CDR3aa: CASSETGRYGYTF
CDR3nt: TGTGCCAGCAGCGAGACAGGGCGCTATGGCTACACCTTC

abundance: NA
v_gene: TRBV25-1
j_gene: TRBJ1-2
d_gene: NA
CDR3aa: CASSEPGGPKKEGYTF
CDR3nt: TGTGCCAGCAGTGAACCGGGGGGGCCAAAAAAGGAGGGCTACACCTTC

abundance: once
v_gene: TRBV5-1
j_gene: TRBJ1-6
d_gene: TRBD1
CDR3aa: CASSLGGQGWNSPLHF
CDR3nt: TGCGCCAGCAGCTTGGGGGGACAGGGGTGGAATTCACCCCTCCACTTT

abundance: few
v_gene: TRBV6-5
j_gene: TRBJ1-2
d_gene: NA
CDR3aa: CASSTTQGYGYTF
CDR3nt: TGTGCCAGTAGTACCACACAGGGCTATGGCTACACCTTC

abundance: NA
v_gene: TRBV4-1
j_gene: TRBJ2-3
d_gene: NA
CDR3aa: CASSPNREIRDTQYF
CDR3nt: TGCGCCAGCAGCCCCAATCGGGAGATTCGAGATACGCAGTATTTT

abundance: NA
v_gene: TRBV6-1
j_gene: TRBJ2-2
d_gene: NA
CDR3aa: CASSEVGYSFANTGELFF
CDR3nt: TGTGCCAGCAGTGAAGTGGGTTACAGCTTCGCGAACACCGGGGAGCTGTTTTTT

abundance: NA
v_gene: TRBV5-1
j_gene: TRBJ1-2
d_gene: NA
CDR3aa: CASSRESYGYTF
CDR3nt: TGCGCCAGCAGCCGGGAATCCTATGGCTACACCTTC

abundance: NA
v_gene: TRBV5-1
j_gene: TRBJ2-7
d_gene: NA
CDR3aa: CASSLVQGGYEQYF
CDR3nt: TGCGCCAGCAGCTTGGTGCAGGGGGGCTACGAGCAGTACTTC

abundance: NA
v_gene: TRBV27
j_gene: TRBJ2-1
d_gene: TRBD2
CDR3aa: CASSLGTSGMQFF
CDR3nt: TGTGCCAGCAGTTTGGGGACTAGCGGGATGCAGTTCTTC

abundance: NA
v_gene: TRBV12-5
j_gene: TRBJ1-2
d_gene: TRBD1
CDR3aa: CASGQTGTGRRDYGYTF
CDR3nt: TGTGCTAGTGGGCAAACCGGGACAGGGAGGCGTGACTATGGCTACACCTTC

abundance: NA
v_gene: TRBV18
j_gene: TRBJ2-1
d_gene: NA
CDR3aa: CASSPKRGGEQFF
CDR3nt: TGTGCCAGCTCACCGAAAAGGGGGGGTGAGCAGTTCTTC

abundance: NA
v_gene: TRBV5-1
j_gene: TRBJ2-2
d_gene: TRBD2
CDR3aa: CASSTSGTNTGELFF
CDR3nt: TGCGCCAGCAGTACAAGCGGGACTAACACCGGGGAGCTGTTTTTT

abundance: NA
v_gene: TRBV7-5
j_gene: TRBJ1-5
d_gene: NA
CDR3aa: CARSLTRQRRSNQPQHF
CDR3nt: TGTGCCAGAAGCCTAACGAGACAACGACGAAGCAATCAGCCCCAGCATTTT

abundance: NA
v_gene: TRBV5-4
j_gene: TRBJ1-5
d_gene: TRBD1
CDR3aa: CASSLQGFQPQHF
CDR3nt: TGTGCCAGCAGCTTACAGGGGTTTCAGCCCCAGCATTTT

abundance: NA
v_gene: TRBV19
j_gene: TRBJ1-2
d_gene: NA
CDR3aa: CASSANRADGYTF
CDR3nt: TGTGCCAGTAGCGCAAACAGGGCGGACGGCTACACCTTC

abundance: NA
v_gene: TRBV7-6
j_gene: TRBJ2-7
d_gene: TRBD2
CDR3aa: CASSLVAGDSYEQYF
CDR3nt: TGTGCCAGCAGCCTTGTAGCGGGAGACTCCTACGAGCAGTACTTC

abundance: NA
v_gene: TRBV10-3
j_gene: TRBJ2-3
d_gene: NA
CDR3aa: CAISVLDSSYTDTQYF
CDR3nt: TGTGCCATCAGTGTACTGGACTCCTCCTACACAGATACGCAGTATTTT

abundance: NA
v_gene: TRBV2
j_gene: TRBJ2-3
d_gene: NA
CDR3aa: CASTTRDTQYF
CDR3nt: TGTGCCAGCACTACGAGAGATACGCAGTATTTT

abundance: NA
v_gene: TRBV7-3
j_gene: TRBJ2-1
d_gene: NA
CDR3aa: CASSLGSWSSYNEQFF
CDR3nt: TGTGCCAGCAGCTTAGGATCCTGGAGCTCCTACAATGAGCAGTTCTTC